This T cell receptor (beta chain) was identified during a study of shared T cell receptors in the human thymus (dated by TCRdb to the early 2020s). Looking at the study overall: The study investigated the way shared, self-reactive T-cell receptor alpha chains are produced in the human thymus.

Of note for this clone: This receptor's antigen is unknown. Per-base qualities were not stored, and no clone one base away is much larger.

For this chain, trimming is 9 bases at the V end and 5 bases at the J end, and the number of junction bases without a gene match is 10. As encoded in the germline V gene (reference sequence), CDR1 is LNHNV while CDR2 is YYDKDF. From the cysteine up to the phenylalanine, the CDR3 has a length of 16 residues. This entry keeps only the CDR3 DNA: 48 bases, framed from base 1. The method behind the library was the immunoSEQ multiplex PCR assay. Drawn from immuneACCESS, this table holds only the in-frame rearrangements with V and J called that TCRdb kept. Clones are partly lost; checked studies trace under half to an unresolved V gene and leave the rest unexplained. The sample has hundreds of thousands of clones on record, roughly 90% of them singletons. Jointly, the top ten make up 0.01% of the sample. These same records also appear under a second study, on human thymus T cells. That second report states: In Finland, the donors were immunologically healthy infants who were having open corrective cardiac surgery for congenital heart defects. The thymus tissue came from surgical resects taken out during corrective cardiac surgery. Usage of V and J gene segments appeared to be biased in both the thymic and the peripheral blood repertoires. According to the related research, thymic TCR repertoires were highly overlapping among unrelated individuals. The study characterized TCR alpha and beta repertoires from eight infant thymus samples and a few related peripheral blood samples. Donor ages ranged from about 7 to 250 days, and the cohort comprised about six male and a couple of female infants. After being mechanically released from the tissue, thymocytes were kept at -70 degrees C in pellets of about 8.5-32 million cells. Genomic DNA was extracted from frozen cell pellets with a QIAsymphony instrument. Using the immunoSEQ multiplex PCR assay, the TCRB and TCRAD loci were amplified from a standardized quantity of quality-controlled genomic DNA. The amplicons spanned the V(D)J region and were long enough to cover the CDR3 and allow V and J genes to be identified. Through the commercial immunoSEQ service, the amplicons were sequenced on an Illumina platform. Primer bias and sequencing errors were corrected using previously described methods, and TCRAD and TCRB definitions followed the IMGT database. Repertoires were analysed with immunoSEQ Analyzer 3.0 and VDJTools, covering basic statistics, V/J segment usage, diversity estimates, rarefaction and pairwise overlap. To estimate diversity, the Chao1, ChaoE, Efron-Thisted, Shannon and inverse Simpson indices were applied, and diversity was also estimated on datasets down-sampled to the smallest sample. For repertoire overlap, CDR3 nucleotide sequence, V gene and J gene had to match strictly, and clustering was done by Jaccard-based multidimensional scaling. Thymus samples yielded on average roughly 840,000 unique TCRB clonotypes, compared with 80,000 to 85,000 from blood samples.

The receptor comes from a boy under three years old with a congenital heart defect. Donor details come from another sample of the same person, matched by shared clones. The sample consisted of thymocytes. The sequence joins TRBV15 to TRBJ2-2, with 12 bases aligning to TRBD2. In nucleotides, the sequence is TGTGCCACGAAGCTAGCGGGAGGGCCCGGTACCGGGGAGCTGTTTTTT. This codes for CATKLAGGPGTGELFF.